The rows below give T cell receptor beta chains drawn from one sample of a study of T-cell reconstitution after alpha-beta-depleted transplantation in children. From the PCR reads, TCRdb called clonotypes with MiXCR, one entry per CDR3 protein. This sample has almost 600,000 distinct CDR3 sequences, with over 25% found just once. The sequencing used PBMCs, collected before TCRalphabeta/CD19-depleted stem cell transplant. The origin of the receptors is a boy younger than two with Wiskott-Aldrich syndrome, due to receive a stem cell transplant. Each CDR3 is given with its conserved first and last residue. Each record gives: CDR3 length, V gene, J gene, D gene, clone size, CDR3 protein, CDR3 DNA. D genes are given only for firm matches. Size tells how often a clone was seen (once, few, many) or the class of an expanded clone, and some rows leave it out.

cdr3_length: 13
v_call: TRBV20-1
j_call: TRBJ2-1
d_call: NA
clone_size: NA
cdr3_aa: CSAVAGLNNEQFF
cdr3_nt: TGCAGTGCTGTCGCGGGACTGAACAATGAGCAGTTCTTC

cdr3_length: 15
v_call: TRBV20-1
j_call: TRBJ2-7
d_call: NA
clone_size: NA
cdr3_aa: CSARALKTATYEQYF
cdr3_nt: TGCAGTGCTAGAGCCCTTAAGACGGCCACCTACGAGCAGTACTTC

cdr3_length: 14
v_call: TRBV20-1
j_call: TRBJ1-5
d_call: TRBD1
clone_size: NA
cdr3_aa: CSARQGQVNQPQHF
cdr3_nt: TGCAGTGCTAGACAGGGACAGGTCAATCAGCCCCAGCATTTT

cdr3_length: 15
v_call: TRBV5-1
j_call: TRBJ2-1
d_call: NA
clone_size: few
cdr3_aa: CASSPGTQVGNEQFF
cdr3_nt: TGCGCCAGCAGCCCCGGGACCCAGGTGGGCAATGAGCAGTTCTTC

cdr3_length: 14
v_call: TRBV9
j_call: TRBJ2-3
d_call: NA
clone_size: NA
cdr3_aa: CASSVEGEPVTQYF
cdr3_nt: TGTGCCAGCAGCGTAGAGGGGGAACCGGTTACGCAGTATTTT

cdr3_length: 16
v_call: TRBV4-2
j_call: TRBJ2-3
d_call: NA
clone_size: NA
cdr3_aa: CASSQVRGHTTDTQYF
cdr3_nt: TGTGCCAGCAGCCAAGTCCGGGGGCACACGACAGATACGCAGTATTTT

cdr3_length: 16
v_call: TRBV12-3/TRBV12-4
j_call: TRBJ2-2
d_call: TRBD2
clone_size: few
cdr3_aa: CASSFEGGRADGELFF
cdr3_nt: TGTGCCAGCAGTTTTGAGGGCGGGAGGGCCGACGGGGAGCTGTTTTTT

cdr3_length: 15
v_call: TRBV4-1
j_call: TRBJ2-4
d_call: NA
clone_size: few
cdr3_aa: CASSQDTTGLYIQYF
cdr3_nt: TGCGCCAGCAGCCAAGACACCACAGGGTTGTACATTCAGTACTTC

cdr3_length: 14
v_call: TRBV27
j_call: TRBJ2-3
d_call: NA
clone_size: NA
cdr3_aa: CASSLYGITDTQYF
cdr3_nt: TGTGCCAGCAGTTTATACGGGATCACAGATACGCAGTATTTT

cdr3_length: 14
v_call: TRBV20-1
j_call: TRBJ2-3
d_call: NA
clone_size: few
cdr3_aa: CSARVPGGGDTQYF
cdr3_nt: TGCAGTGCTAGAGTGCCAGGGGGGGGAGATACGCAGTATTTT

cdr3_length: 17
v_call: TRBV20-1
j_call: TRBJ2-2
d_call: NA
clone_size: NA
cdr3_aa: CSARDGGAWGDTGELFF
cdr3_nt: TGCAGTGCTAGAGATGGGGGCGCCTGGGGGGACACCGGGGAGCTGTTTTTT

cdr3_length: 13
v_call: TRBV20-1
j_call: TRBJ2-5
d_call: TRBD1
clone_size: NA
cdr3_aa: CSGAGQGGETQYF
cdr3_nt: TGCAGCGGAGCGGGACAGGGCGGAGAGACCCAGTACTTC

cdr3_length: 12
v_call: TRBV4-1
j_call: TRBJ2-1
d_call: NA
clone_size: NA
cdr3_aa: CASSQGWGEQFF
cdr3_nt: TGCGCCAGCAGCCAAGGCTGGGGTGAGCAGTTCTTC

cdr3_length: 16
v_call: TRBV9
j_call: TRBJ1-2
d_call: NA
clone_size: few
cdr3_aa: CASSVGLRGANYGYTF
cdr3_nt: TGTGCCAGCAGCGTAGGGTTGAGGGGAGCTAACTATGGCTACACCTTC

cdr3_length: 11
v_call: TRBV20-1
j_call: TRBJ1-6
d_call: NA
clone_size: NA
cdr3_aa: CSARVGGPLHF
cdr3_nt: TGCAGTGCTAGAGTCGGTGGTCCCCTCCACTTT

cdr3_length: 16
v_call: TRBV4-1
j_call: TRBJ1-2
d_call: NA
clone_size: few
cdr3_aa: CASSQDLAGANYGYTF
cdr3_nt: TGCGCCAGCAGCCAAGATCTCGCAGGGGCTAACTATGGCTACACCTTC

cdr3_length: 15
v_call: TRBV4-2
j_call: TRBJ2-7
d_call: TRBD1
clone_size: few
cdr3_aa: CASSIGQGRPYEQYF
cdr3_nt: TGTGCCAGCAGCATCGGACAGGGAAGGCCCTACGAGCAGTACTTC

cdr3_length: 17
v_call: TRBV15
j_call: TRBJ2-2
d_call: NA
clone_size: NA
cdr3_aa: CATSRDRGAANTGELFF
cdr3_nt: TGTGCCACCAGCAGAGATCGGGGAGCGGCGAACACCGGGGAGCTGTTTTTT

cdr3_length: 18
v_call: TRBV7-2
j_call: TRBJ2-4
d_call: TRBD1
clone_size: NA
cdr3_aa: CASSLAGGVNIAKNIQYF
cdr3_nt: TGTGCCAGCAGCTTGGCAGGGGGCGTAAATATAGCCAAAAACATTCAGTACTTC

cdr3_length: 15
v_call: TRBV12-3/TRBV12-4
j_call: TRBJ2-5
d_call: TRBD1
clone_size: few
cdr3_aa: CASREDRANQETQYF
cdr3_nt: TGTGCCAGCAGGGAAGACAGGGCCAACCAAGAGACCCAGTACTTC

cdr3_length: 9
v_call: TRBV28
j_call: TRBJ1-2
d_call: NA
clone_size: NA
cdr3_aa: CASGYGYTF
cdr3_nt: TGTGCCAGCGGCTATGGCTACACCTTC

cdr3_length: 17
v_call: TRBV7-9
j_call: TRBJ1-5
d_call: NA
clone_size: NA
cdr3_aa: CASSPGDRAGSNQPQHF
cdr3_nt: TGTGCCAGCAGTCCCGGAGACCGGGCGGGGAGCAATCAGCCCCAGCATTTT

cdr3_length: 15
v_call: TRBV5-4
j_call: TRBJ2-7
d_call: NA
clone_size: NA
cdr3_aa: CASSLAQGGSYEQYF
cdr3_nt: TGTGCCAGCAGCTTGGCACAGGGAGGTTCCTACGAGCAGTACTTC

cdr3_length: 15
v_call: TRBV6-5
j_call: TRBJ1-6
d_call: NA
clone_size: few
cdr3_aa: CASSYASYWVSPLHF
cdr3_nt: TGTGCCAGCAGTTACGCGTCTTATTGGGTTTCACCCCTCCACTTT

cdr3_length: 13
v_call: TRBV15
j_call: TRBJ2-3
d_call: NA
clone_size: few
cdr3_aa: CATSRSVADTQYF
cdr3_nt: TGTGCCACCAGCAGATCCGTAGCGGATACGCAGTATTTT

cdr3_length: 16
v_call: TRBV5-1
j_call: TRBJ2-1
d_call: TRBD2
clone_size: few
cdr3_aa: CASSRVLAGTDNEQFF
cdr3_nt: TGCGCCAGCAGTCGGGTACTAGCGGGAACCGACAATGAGCAGTTCTTC

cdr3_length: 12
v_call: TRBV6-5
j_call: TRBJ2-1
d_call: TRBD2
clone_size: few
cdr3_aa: CASKREGSEQFF
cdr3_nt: TGTGCCAGCAAGCGGGAGGGTAGTGAGCAGTTCTTC

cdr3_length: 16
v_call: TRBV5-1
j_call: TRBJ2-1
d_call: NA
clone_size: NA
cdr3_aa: CASSLAAGATQYEQFF
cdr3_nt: TGCGCCAGCAGCCTAGCGGCAGGGGCCACGCAATATGAGCAGTTCTTC

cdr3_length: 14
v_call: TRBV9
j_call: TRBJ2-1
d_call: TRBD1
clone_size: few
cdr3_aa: CASSPDRGGNEQFF
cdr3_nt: TGTGCCAGCAGCCCGGACAGGGGGGGCAATGAGCAGTTCTTC

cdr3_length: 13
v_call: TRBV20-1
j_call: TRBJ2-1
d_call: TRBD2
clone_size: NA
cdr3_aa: CSAGAGSYNEQFF
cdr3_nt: TGCAGTGCTGGAGCGGGGTCCTACAATGAGCAGTTCTTC

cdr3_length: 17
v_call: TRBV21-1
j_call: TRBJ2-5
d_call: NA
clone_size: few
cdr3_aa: CASSKEGSGRACETQYF
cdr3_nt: TGTGCCAGCAGCAAAGAGGGTAGCGGGAGGGCCTGCGAGACCCAGTACTTC

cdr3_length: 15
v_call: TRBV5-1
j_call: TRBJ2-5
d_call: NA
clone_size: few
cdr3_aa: CASSLAGLPQETQYF
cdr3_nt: TGCGCCAGCAGCTTGGCAGGGTTGCCTCAAGAGACCCAGTACTTC

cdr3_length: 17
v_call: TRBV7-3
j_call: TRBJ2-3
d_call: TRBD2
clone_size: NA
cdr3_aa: CASSLFGLAGGTDTQYF
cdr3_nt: TGTGCCAGCAGCTTATTTGGACTAGCGGGCGGCACAGATACGCAGTATTTT

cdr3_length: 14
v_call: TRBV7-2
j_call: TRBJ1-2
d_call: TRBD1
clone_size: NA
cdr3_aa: CASSGDRGLLGYTF
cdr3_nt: TGTGCCAGCAGCGGGGACAGGGGATTGTTGGGCTACACCTTC

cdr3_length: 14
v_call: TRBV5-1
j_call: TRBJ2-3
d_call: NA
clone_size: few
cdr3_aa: CASSLIGQTDTQYF
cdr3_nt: TGCGCCAGCAGCTTGATTGGACAGACAGATACGCAGTATTTT

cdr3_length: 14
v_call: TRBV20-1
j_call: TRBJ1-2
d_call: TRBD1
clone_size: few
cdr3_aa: CSASGGTGGNGYTF
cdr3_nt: TGCAGTGCTAGTGGCGGGACAGGGGGCAATGGCTACACCTTC